These T cell receptor beta chains were read from a single sample in a study of beta chain features in type 1 diabetes. TCRdb's copy holds only in-frame clones and misses some; the assay was immunoSEQ multiplex PCR. Altogether about 160,000 clones are present, approximately 8.7% being singletons, with the ten largest covering around 0.64%. The sequencing sample was made of central memory CD4+ T cells from blood. These receptor sequences come from a woman younger than 45 with type 1 diabetes. Both conserved end residues are trimmed from each CDR3.

v_call,j_call,cdr3_aa
TRBV30,TRBJ1-2,AWTVKGAQGGYT
TRBV30,TRBJ1-1,AWTRDRDTEAF
TRBV9,TRBJ2-3,ASSVDSRDTQY
TRBV28,TRBJ1-1,ASSNLQYTEAF
TRBV5-1,TRBJ2-3,ASSFGTGGTDTQY
TRBV5-1,TRBJ2-3,ASSSFTGALTDTQY
TRBV4-2,-,ASSQDPLSSYEQY
TRBV7-8,TRBJ2-2,ASSLVETGNTGELF
TRBV2,TRBJ2-7,ASSSGRASYEQY
TRBV28,TRBJ2-1,ASTAWKLTIDEQF
TRBV7-7,TRBJ2-1,ASSLGGTYNEQF
TRBV28,TRBJ2-1,ASSLRGAGYNEQF
TRBV28,TRBJ1-2,ASSGAGVNYGYT